These 4 T cell receptor beta chains originate from one sample sequenced in a study of monozygotic twins with inflammatory bowel disease. TCRdb reprocessed the 5' RACE reads and keeps a single row for each CDR3 protein, giving no DNA. This sample's clone table lists over 110,000 distinct CDR3 sequences. The sample comprised blood. The source is a human donor with ulcerative colitis or Crohn's disease, or a healthy co-twin of an affected twin (not recorded which).

V usage is TRBV25-1 and J usage is TRBJ2-2; TCRdb's D gene call, TRBD1, goes unchecked for lack of DNA. CDR1 and CDR2 from the germline V gene are MGHDK and SYGVNS. The CDR3 extends over 16 amino acids. Here the CDR3 reads CASSENRGLGTGELFF.

V is TRBV4-3 and J is TRBJ2-7. The CDR3 extends over 12 amino acids. Germline V lookup: CDR1 LGHNA, CDR2 YSLEER. CDR3 sequence reads: CASSHMGSEQYF.

The chain uses TRBV11-2 and TRBJ2-7. CDR3 length: 11 residues. Germline V CDR1 and CDR2: SGHAT, FQNNGV. The CDR3 here is CASSLVHEQYF. The full variable domain, completed using reference TRBV11-2 and TRBJ2-7, is EAGVAQSPRYKIIEKRQSVAFWCNPISGHATLYWYQQILGQGPKLLIQFQNNGVVDDSQLPKDRFSAERLKGVDSTLKIQPAKLEDSAVYLCASSLVHEQYFGPGTRLTVT.

The CDR3: CASSWGQARGEQYF. The chain is built from TRBV5-1 and TRBJ2-7; absent DNA, TCRdb's TRBD2 call cannot be checked. CDR3 length: 14 residues. Germline-derived CDR1 and CDR2 are SGHRS and YFSETQ.